Presented here are 5 T cell receptor beta chains from one specimen sequenced in a study of Tregs in tolerant kidney transplant recipients. Sequencing was performed with immunoSEQ multiplex PCR; in TCRdb, only in-frame clones are kept and a portion is missing. Among some 68,000 clones listed, 84% were seen once. Sequenced sample: CD4+ T cells from blood. These receptors all stem from a human donor in good health.

This chain uses TRBV10-3 with TRBJ1-2; D unclear. CDR1 is ENHRY, CDR2 SYGVKD, per germline. The V and J ends lost 7 bases and 4 bases respectively, with 13 bases between them. The length of the CDR3 is 13 residues. The CDR3 is CAITARSSYGYTF. The CDR3 DNA is TGTGCCATCACCGCGCGGAGTTCCTATGGCTACACCTTC.

V and J are TRBV19 and TRBJ1-5; no clear D gene. Trimming removed 7 bases at V and 4 bases at J, with 8 bases between. This CDR3 is 12 amino acids long. The germline CDR1 and CDR2 sequences are LNHDA and SQIVND (reference sequence). CDR3 coding DNA: TGTGCCAGTAATGCGGTAAATCAGCCCCAGCATTTT. Amino acids: CASNAVNQPQHF.

The gene calls are TRBV30 and TRBJ2-3; a possible D gene is TRBD1 (6 bases). Germline loops: CDR1 GTSNPN, CDR2 SVGIG (reference sequence). V was shortened by 0 bases and J by 3 bases, with 13 bases between the two germline ends. This CDR3 region has 15 residues. The CDR3 loop reads CAWSVPNTGTDTQYF. CDR3 nucleotides: TGTGCCTGGAGTGTGCCAAATACAGGGACAGATACGCAGTATTTT.

This clone was found once. This chain links TRBV5-1 with TRBJ2-3; 8 nucleotides match TRBD2. The CDR3 extends over 15 amino acids. After removal of 4 bases from V and 6 bases from J, the junction contained 10 bases not matched to a gene. Per the germline V gene, CDR1 is SGHRS and CDR2 is YFSETQ. This CDR3 reads CASSVGRPSGDTQYF. Here the CDR3 DNA reads TGCGCCAGCAGCGTCGGGAGACCTAGCGGGGATACGCAGTATTTT.

V gene TRBV6-1 combines with J gene TRBJ2-7, with 11 bases aligning to TRBD1. With V trimmed by 2 bases and J by 4 bases, 4 bases remained unmatched. Germline V gene data show CDR1 as MNHNS and CDR2 as SASEGT. The CDR3 sequence is 15 residues long. Here the CDR3 reads CASSEMGQGVYEQYF. The DNA for the CDR3 is TGTGCCAGCAGTGAAATGGGACAGGGGGTATACGAGCAGTACTTC.